The 15 T cell receptor beta chains listed next were all sequenced from one sample in a study of OX40 agonist ivuxolimab in advanced cancers. Profiled with immunoSEQ multiplex PCR; TCRdb holds only in-frame clones, not every one. The sample has about 36,000 clones, about 70% seen once. Sequencing used CD4+ or CD8+ T cells sorted from blood, obtained in a trial of the OX40 agonist ivuxolimab. The source of these receptors is an adult with an advanced solid tumor such as melanoma, head and neck, liver or kidney cancer.

This clone was counted a single time. V and J are TRBV7-2 and TRBJ2-3, with 7 bases fitting TRBD1. This CDR3 region has 15 residues. Trimming took 1 base from V and 7 from J; bases not matched to a gene: 8. From germline, CDR1 is SGHTA and CDR2 FQGNSA. The CDR3 nucleotides read TGTGCCAGCAGCTTAGGAGGGGGCTCCCGGAATACGCAGTATTTT. Translating it yields CASSLGGGSRNTQYF.

The genes are TRBV7-9 and TRBJ2-7, with 9 nucleotides matching TRBD1. Germline loops: CDR1 SEHNR, CDR2 FQNEAQ (reference sequence). The CDR3 totals 16 residues. Losses at the gene ends were 4 bases for V and 3 bases for J; bases not matched to a gene: 10. The CDR3 protein is CASSSRAGTGIYEQYF. The CDR3 nucleotides read TGTGCCAGCAGCTCAAGAGCCGGGACAGGGATCTACGAGCAGTACTTC.

The genes are TRBV5-1 and TRBJ1-3; 9 bases line up with TRBD1. This CDR3 contains 17 residues. In germline, CDR1 is SGHRS, CDR2 YFSETQ. Losses at the gene ends were 0 bases for V and 4 bases for J; bases not matched to a gene: 8. The CDR3 loop is CASSLGFGTGRGNTIYF. In DNA, the CDR3 is TGCGCCAGCAGCTTGGGTTTTGGGACAGGGAGAGGAAACACCATATATTTT.

The chain couples TRBV6-6 to TRBJ1-2; possibly TRBD1 for D (6 bases). Trimming removed 0 bases from V and 1 base from J, with 9 bases in between. Germline V CDR1 and CDR2: MNHNY, SVGAGI (reference sequence). CDR3 length: 15 amino acids. The CDR3 spells CASSYSVQGNYGYTF. CDR3 nucleotides: TGTGCCAGCAGTTACTCGGTACAGGGTAACTATGGCTACACCTTC.

The chain couples TRBV29-1 to TRBJ2-7; 9 bases map to TRBD1. Germline V CDR1 and CDR2: SQVTM, ANQGSEA. The trim removed 7 bases at V and 2 bases at J, leaving 6 bases unmatched. CDR3 size: 13 residues. CDR3 nucleotide sequence: TGCAGCGCGGCGGGACAGGGTGCCTACGAGCAGTACTTC. Amino acids: CSAAGQGAYEQYF.

The chain has TRBV30 and TRBJ2-3; D not certain. Germline assignment: CDR1 GTSNPN and CDR2 SVGIG (reference sequence). The CDR3 runs to 15 residues. The germline V and J ends were trimmed by 3 bases and 6 bases, with 19 bases remaining between them. The CDR3 loop reads CAWRGWGLQRDTQYF. Here the CDR3 DNA reads TGTGCCTGGAGGGGGTGGGGTCTACAACGGGATACGCAGTATTTT.

Only one count was recorded for this clone. For the CDR3, the DNA is TGTGCCAGCAGGCTAGACGGCTCTGGAAACACCATATATTTT. It yields the protein CASRLDGSGNTIYF. J is TRBJ1-3 and V is TRBV27; D uncertain. The CDR3 sequence is 14 residues long. Trimming pared 6 bases from V and 0 bases from J, leaving 9 bases between. CDR1 is MNHEY and CDR2 is SMNVEV in the germline V gene (reference sequence).

This clone was recorded a few times. DNA for the CDR3: TGTGCCAGCAGCTTGGAACCAGGGGGGTTGAATGGCTACACCTTC. Translation gives CASSLEPGGLNGYTF. V is TRBV5-6 and J is TRBJ1-2; 7 positions agree with TRBD1. V was pared by 0 bases and J by 6 bases, with 8 bases of the junction left unmatched. Germline CDR1 reads SGHDT; CDR2 reads YYEEEE. The CDR3 consists of 15 residues.

Turning to this clone: The sample has other DNA sequences that encode this CDR3 too. The genes are TRBV7-3 and TRBJ2-3; D remains unclear. CDR1 is SGHTA and CDR2 is FQGTGA in the germline V gene. The CDR3 length is 12 residues. The V and J ends lost 2 bases and 1 base respectively, with 1 base between them. CDR3 coding DNA: TGTGCCAGCAGCTTAGGCACAGATACGCAGTATTTT. It specifies CASSLGTDTQYF. Complete variable domain (other parts from reference TRBV7-3 and TRBJ2-3): GAGVSQTPSNKVTEKGKYVELRCDPISGHTALYWYRQSLGQGPEFLIYFQGTGAADDSGLPNDRFFAVRPEGSVSTLKIQRTERGDSAVYLCASSLGTDTQYFGPGTRLTVL.

This sequence joins TRBV12-5 and TRBJ1-1, with 9 bases fitting TRBD1. Germline lookup yields CDR1 LGHNT and CDR2 FRNRAP. V was clipped by 2 bases and J by 4 bases; unmatched bases: 5. CDR3 length equals 15 residues. CDR3 DNA: TGTGCTAGTGGTTTGACGCGGACAGGGGCCACTGAAGCTTTCTTT. This translates into CASGLTRTGATEAFF.

CDR3 amino acids: CASSYGVEQYF. CDR3 sequence (DNA): TGTGCCAGCAGTTACGGGGTTGAGCAGTACTTC. This rearrangement joins TRBV6-5 to TRBJ2-7, with unresolved D. The CDR3 consists of 11 residues. Germline V CDR1 and CDR2: MNHEY, SVGAGI. Trimming removed 2 bases at V and 7 bases at J, with 6 bases between.

This chain uses TRBV19 with TRBJ2-2; D is unresolved. V lost 5 bases to trimming and J lost 6 bases, with 13 bases between them. The length of the CDR3 is 14 residues. Germline CDR1 and CDR2: LNHDA and SQIVND (reference sequence). The CDR3 region has the DNA TGTGCCAGTAGTGCCACAGTTAAGCCCGGGGAGCTGTTTTTT. This sequence encodes CASSATVKPGELFF.

This chain joins TRBV5-6 and TRBJ1-2; no firm D call. Trimming shortened V by 1 base and J by 5 bases, and 12 bases separated the two germline ends. This CDR3 contains 14 residues. Germline V gene lookup returns CDR1 SGHDT and CDR2 YYEEEE. The CDR3 region has the DNA TGTGCCAGCAGCTTGAATGGCTGGCAATATGGCTACACCTTC. The encoded protein is CASSLNGWQYGYTF.

By sample share, this clone is medium-sized. V usage is TRBV27 and J usage is TRBJ1-1; 10 bases line up with TRBD1. Looked up from germline, CDR1 is MNHEY and CDR2 is SMNVEV (reference sequence). The CDR3 loop spans 14 amino acids. The J segment lost 11 bases and the V segment lost 4 bases, leaving 10 bases of the junction unmatched. Written as DNA, the CDR3 is TGTGCCAGCAGTTCGGCTCCGGGACAGGGGCTTGCTTTCTTT. This sequence encodes CASSSAPGQGLAFF.

There are a few counts of this clone. Other DNA variants within this sample encode the same CDR3. The V call is TRBV5-4, the J call TRBJ1-2; 8 bases agree with TRBD1. J was trimmed by 8 bases and V by 0 bases; bases with no gene match: 3. This CDR3 is 13 amino acids long. Germline CDR1 and CDR2: SGHNT and YYREEE (reference sequence). The CDR3 DNA follows: TGTGCCAGCAGCTTGGACAGGGGGAGGGGCTACACCTTC. It specifies CASSLDRGRGYTF.